The 7 T cell receptor beta chains listed next were all sequenced from one sample in a study of blood T cells in healthy people across ages. A J-beta primer mix and a sample-barcoded 5' primer were used in a second PCR of roughly 6 to 11 cycles. TCRdb fed the 5' RACE reads into MiXCR, producing one record per CDR3 protein. The repertoire includes 450,000 to 600,000 distinct CDR3 sequences, about 26% of them detected once, and 3% to 4.5% sits in the top ten. This sample was also put to use in a study of T cells of mothers and their children.

The sample comprised blood. These TCRs come from a boy between 2 and 10 years old in good health.

This chain connects TRBV5-1 to TRBJ2-5, with TRBD1 as a possible D gene (6 bases). V dropped 5 bases and J dropped 7 bases, with 21 bases sitting between them. The germline gives CDR1 SGHRS, CDR2 YFSETQ. The CDR3 loop spans 15 amino acids. CDR3 loop: CASRVHREAEGTQYF. The CDR3 nucleotides read TGCGCCAGCAGGGTCCACAGGGAAGCCGAAGGGACCCAGTACTTC.

The chain joins TRBV5-1 to TRBJ2-3; 8 bases match TRBD1. Per the germline V gene, CDR1 is SGHRS and CDR2 is YFSETQ. Trimming took 3 bases from V and 0 from J; bases not matched to a gene: 6. The CDR3 has 16 amino acids. CDR3: CASSSGQGGSTDTQYF. The CDR3 DNA follows: TGCGCCAGCAGCTCTGGACAGGGTGGGAGCACAGATACGCAGTATTTT.

The V call is TRBV30, the J call TRBJ2-3; D not resolved. Trimming took off 0 bases at V and 4 bases at J, with 8 bases between the two ends. The germline V gene has CDR1 GTSNPN and CDR2 SVGIG (reference sequence). The CDR3 is made up of 13 amino acids. The CDR3 nucleotides read TGTGCCTGGAGTGTACCCGGGCCAGATACGCAGTATTTT. This gives the protein CAWSVPGPDTQYF. Combining the CDR3 with reference TRBV30 and TRBJ2-3 gives the whole variable domain SQTIHQWPATLVQPVGSPLSLECTVEGTSNPNLYWYRQAAGRGLQLLFYSVGIGQISSEVPQNLSASRPQDRQFILSSKKLLLSDSGFYLCAWSVPGPDTQYFGPGTRLTVL.

The genes are TRBV28 and TRBJ2-2; 7 bases fit TRBD1. Germline V gene lookup returns CDR1 MDHEN and CDR2 SYDVKM. The CDR3 covers 16 residues. Trimming cost V 6 bases and J 1 base; bases outside gene matches: 8. DNA of the CDR3: TGTGCCAGCAGCGCGCCCGGGACAGAGAACACCGGGGAGCTGTTTTTT. It codes for CASSAPGTENTGELFF.

The chain recombines TRBV2 with TRBJ1-1, with D uncertain. The CDR3 has 11 amino acids. V was cut by 1 base and J by 6 bases, with 3 bases left in between. Germline CDR1 reads SNHLY; CDR2 reads FYNNEI. CDR3 coding DNA: TGTGCCAGCAGTGAAGTCCCTGAAGCTTTCTTT. This codes for CASSEVPEAFF.

This clonotype has just one count. This rearrangement joins TRBV3-1 to TRBJ1-2; TRBD1 agrees at 9 bases. V dropped 2 bases and J dropped 2; count of bases not matched to a gene: 3. CDR1 is LGHDT, CDR2 YNNKEL, per germline (reference sequence). The CDR3 sequence is 15 residues long. As DNA, the CDR3 is TGTGCCAGCAGCCAACAGGACAGGGGCAACTATGGCTACACCTTC. Translating gives CASSQQDRGNYGYTF.

Ten or more counts support this clonotype. The chain employs TRBV2 and TRBJ2-5; D unresolved. The J call may be wrong; the DNA end is better matched by TRBJ2-1. Germline V gene data show CDR1 as SNHLY and CDR2 as FYNNEI. The length of the CDR3 is 14 residues. For the CDR3, the DNA is TGTGCCAGCAGTGAGGAAGGGAACTACAATGAGCAGTTCTTC. The encoded protein is CASSEEGNYNEQFF.